This T cell receptor (beta chain) was observed in a study of shared clonotypes between healthy human individuals. CDR1 MDHEN and CDR2 SYDVKM come from the germline V gene. The CDR3 extends over 14 amino acids. The V and J ends lost 5 bases and 7 bases respectively, with 15 bases between them. Approximately 30,000 T cell genomes (around 0.2 ug DNA) went into each sorted-subset replicate. Produced via immunoSEQ multiplex PCR; TCRdb's table is partial and in-frame only. The sample consists of 600,000 to 750,000 clones, 55% to 75% of them appearing once. A few counts support this clone. Its antigen is still unknown. Study conclusions and caveats: The study found roughly 5% of naive CD4 clonotypes shared across several donors. Memory subsets generally showed smaller estimated richness than naive subsets did.

The material sequenced was memory CD4+ T cells sorted from blood. Specified subset: CD45RA-negative fraction. The source is a woman in her twenties or thirties in good health. This chain joins TRBV28 and TRBJ1-5, with D possibly being TRBD1 (6 bases). CDR3: CASSAPTGAQPQHF. The CDR3 nucleotides read TGTGCCAGCAGTGCCCCGACGGGGGCCCAGCCCCAGCATTTT.